This T cell receptor (beta chain) was obtained from a study of human T cells and chemical hapten exposure. Study information: There were weekly diphenylcyclopropenone doses to the scalp for patients throughout the approximately 24-week study.

This clonotype was detected many times. Its specificity is not known. Regarding the study as a whole: Healthy individuals' immune responses may differ from those of donors, who had alopecia. There were significantly more large CDR3 similarity clusters among expanded TCRs than among controls.

One entry per CDR3 protein results from TCRdb running MiXCR on the RACE reads. Of approximately 400,000 distinct CDR3 sequences listed, about 4.8% are singletons. Time point defined: patch test 1, 2 weeks after DPC sensitization. As to treatment: therapeutic diphenylcyclopropenone sensitization with weekly scalp DPC. Non-pregnant alopecia patients aged 18 to 70, suitable for DPC therapy. The input for sequencing was whole blood, taken in connection with sensitization to the hapten diphenylcyclopropenone (DPC). This receptor was taken from a woman in her forties or fifties with alopecia areata. Some clones in this sample may be carry-over from other donors' samples.

The CDR3 here is CSAAGTANTGELFF. The CDR3 coding sequence is TGCAGCGCTGCAGGGACAGCGAACACCGGGGAGCTGTTTTTT. V is TRBV29-1 and J is TRBJ2-2; the match to TRBD1 covers 7 bases. Per germline, CDR1 SQVTM and CDR2 ANQGSEA. The J segment lost 0 bases and the V segment lost 7 bases, leaving 5 bases of the junction unmatched. CDR3 length equals 14 residues.